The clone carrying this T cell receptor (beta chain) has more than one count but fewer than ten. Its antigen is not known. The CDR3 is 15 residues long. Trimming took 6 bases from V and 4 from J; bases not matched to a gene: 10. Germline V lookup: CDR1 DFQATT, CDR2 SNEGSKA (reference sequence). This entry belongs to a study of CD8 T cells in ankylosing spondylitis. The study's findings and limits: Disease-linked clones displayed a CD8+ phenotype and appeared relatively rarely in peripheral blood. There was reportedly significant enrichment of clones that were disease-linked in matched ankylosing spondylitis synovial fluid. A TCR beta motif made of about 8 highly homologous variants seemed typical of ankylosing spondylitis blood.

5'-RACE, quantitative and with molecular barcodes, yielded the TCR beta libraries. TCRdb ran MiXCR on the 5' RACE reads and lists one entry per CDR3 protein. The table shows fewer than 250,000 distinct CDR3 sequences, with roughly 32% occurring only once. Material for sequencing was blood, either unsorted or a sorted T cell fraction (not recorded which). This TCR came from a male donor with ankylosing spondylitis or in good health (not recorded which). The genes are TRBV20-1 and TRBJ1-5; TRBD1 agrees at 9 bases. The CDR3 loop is CSAHQGDRENQPQHF. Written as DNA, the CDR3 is TGCAGTGCCCACCAAGGGGACAGGGAAAATCAGCCCCAGCATTTT.